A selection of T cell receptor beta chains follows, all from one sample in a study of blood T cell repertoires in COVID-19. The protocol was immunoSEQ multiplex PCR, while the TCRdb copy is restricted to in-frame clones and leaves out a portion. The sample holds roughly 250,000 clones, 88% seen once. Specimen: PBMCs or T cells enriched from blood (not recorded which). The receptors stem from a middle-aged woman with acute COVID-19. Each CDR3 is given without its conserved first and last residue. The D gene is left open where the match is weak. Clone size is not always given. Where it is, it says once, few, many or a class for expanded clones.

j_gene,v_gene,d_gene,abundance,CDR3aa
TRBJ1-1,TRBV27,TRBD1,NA,ASSLSAGGFTEAF
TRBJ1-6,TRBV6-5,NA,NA,ASSREGEHSPLH
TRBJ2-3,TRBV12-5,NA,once,ASGLGTGTLTDTQY
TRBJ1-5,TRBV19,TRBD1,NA,ASRNRDSVNQPQH
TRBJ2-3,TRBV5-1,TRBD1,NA,ASSGTGGTDTQY
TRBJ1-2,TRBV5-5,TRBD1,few,ASSLVLTGLYGYT
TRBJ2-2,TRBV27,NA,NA,ASSRDSANTGELF
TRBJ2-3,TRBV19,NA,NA,ASSIRGGTADTQY
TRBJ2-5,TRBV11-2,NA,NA,ASSLVLRASEETQY
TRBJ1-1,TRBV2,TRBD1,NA,ASRGQQNTEAF
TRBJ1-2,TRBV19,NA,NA,AIQGADYGYT
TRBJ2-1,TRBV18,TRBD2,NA,ASSPAAGEASNEQF
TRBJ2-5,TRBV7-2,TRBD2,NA,ASSLLAGSPQETQY
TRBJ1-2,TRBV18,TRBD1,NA,ASSPLAEQGGYT
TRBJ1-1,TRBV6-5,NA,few,ASSRDSPTEAF
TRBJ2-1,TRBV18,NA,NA,ASSASSYNEQF
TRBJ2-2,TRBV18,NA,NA,ASSPPRGSGNTGELF
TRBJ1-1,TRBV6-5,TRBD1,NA,ASKRQGSGTEAF
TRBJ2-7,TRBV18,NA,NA,ASSPQDTGIDEQY
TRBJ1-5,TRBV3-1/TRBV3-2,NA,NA,ASSPPRSGAYNQPQH
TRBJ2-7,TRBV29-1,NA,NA,SVFTIVTYEQY
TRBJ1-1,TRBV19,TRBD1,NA,ASTTWSRGQSEAF
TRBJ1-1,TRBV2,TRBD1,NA,ASRETGGPEAF
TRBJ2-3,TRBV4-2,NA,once,ASSVKRDYDTDTQY
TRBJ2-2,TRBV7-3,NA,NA,ASSSTGGELF